The 9 T cell receptor beta chains given below trace back to one sample, sequenced in a study of technical replicates of blood from a handful of donors. Libraries were prepared by immunoSEQ multiplex PCR; TCRdb keeps only in-frame clonotypes and omits some of them. The sample yields about 83,000 clones, 85% to 95% seen once. Material: T cells isolated from PBMCs. The source is a human donor in good health.

The chain uses TRBV10-2 and TRBJ2-1; no definite D call. The V and J ends lost 5 bases and 4 bases respectively, with 6 bases between them. The CDR3 totals 12 residues. Per the germline V gene, CDR1 is WSHSY and CDR2 is SAAADI. The CDR3 coding sequence is TGCGCCAGCAGTATCGGTTACAATGAGCAGTTCTTC. Translation gives CASSIGYNEQFF.

Written as DNA, the CDR3 is TGTGCCAGCAGCGTGGGCGTACCATCCTACAATGAGCAGTTCTTC. This sequence encodes CASSVGVPSYNEQFF. V and J are TRBV27 and TRBJ2-1; D call uncertain. CDR3 length: 15 residues. Germline assignment: CDR1 MNHEY and CDR2 SMNVEV (reference sequence). V dropped 6 bases and J dropped 1 base, with 13 bases sitting between them.

This chain uses TRBV6-5 with TRBJ2-7; TRBD2 aligns across 8 bases. V lost 4 bases to trimming and J lost 4 bases; unmatched junction nucleotides: 9. CDR1 is MNHEY, CDR2 SVGAGI, per germline. The length of the CDR3 is 15 residues. Written as DNA, the CDR3 is TGTGCCAGCAGTTCCGGGGGGGATCCCGGGTACGAGCAGTACTTC. The encoded protein is CASSSGGDPGYEQYF.

The chain recombines TRBV30 with TRBJ2-1, with 7 bases lining up with TRBD2. Per the germline V gene, CDR1 is GTSNPN and CDR2 is SVGIG (reference sequence). The CDR3 is made up of 14 amino acids. Trimming cost V 1 base and J 2 bases; bases outside gene matches: 2. The CDR3 nucleotides are TGTGCCTGGAGTGCAGGGACTACCTACAATGAGCAGTTCTTC. This sequence encodes CAWSAGTTYNEQFF.

This chain connects TRBV7-3 to TRBJ2-2; tentatively, D is TRBD1 (6 bases). V lost 5 bases to trimming and J lost 2 bases, with 12 bases between them. This CDR3 is 15 amino acids long. Germline CDR1 reads SGHTA; CDR2 reads FQGTGA. CDR3 DNA sequence: TGTGCCAGCAGCCCCCAGGGGTCCAACACCGGGGAGCTGTTTTTT. Its translation is CASSPQGSNTGELFF.

V usage is TRBV6-1 and J usage is TRBJ1-2, with D possibly TRBD1 on 6 matching bases. The V and J ends lost 6 bases and 3 bases respectively, with 14 bases between them. Germline CDR1 and CDR2: MNHNS and SASEGT. This CDR3 is 14 amino acids long. The CDR3 spells CASSWTVEDYGYTF. CDR3 bases: TGTGCCAGCAGCTGGACAGTCGAAGACTATGGCTACACCTTC.

J is TRBJ2-7 and V is TRBV7-8; 11 nucleotides match TRBD2. Germline V gives CDR1 SGHVS, CDR2 FQNEAQ. The CDR3 loop spans 16 amino acids. Unmatched junction bases numbered 3, after V lost 2 bases and J lost 0 bases. The CDR3 loop is CASSLTGTSGSYEQYF. As DNA, the CDR3 is TGTGCCAGCAGCTTAACCGGGACTAGCGGCTCCTACGAGCAGTACTTC. The full variable domain, rest sourced from reference TRBV7-8 and TRBJ2-7, is GAGVSQSPRYKVAKRGQDVALRCDPISGHVSLFWYQQALGQGPEFLTYFQNEAQLDKSGLPSDRFFAERPEGSVSTLKIQRTQQEDSAVYLCASSLTGTSGSYEQYFGPGTRLTVT.

This chain links TRBV7-3 with TRBJ2-3; D is possibly TRBD2 (5 bases). CDR1 is SGHTA and CDR2 is FQGTGA in the germline V gene. V was trimmed by 2 bases and J by 7 bases, leaving 10 bases between them. The CDR3 loop spans 13 amino acids. The CDR3 DNA sequence: TGTGCCAGCAGCTTATTTCTCGGGAATACGCAGTATTTT. Amino acid sequence: CASSLFLGNTQYF.

The gene calls are TRBV28 and TRBJ2-7; TRBD1 agrees at 9 bases. Trimming took 8 bases from V and 4 from J; bases not matched to a gene: 6. From germline, CDR1 is MDHEN and CDR2 SYDVKM. This CDR3 spans 13 amino acids. Here the CDR3 DNA reads TGTGCCAGCGGGACAGGGAATTATTACGAGCAGTACTTC. Its translation is CASGTGNYYEQYF.